The text below deals with one T cell receptor (beta chain). The antigen is unknown. The CDR3 is 13 residues long. Unmatched junction bases numbered 4, after V lost 6 bases and J lost 0 bases. Germline CDR1 and CDR2: SQVTM and ANQGSEA. The sample is drawn from a study of cytomegalovirus exposure and HLA in healthy donors. Study-level information: Roughly 180 million T cells yielded more than 95 million unique TCR beta sequences, as an earlier analysis found. Study-level results: The authors later found HLA-associated TCR beta chains more clonally expanded than equally common others.

The study ran its PCR with 60 Vbeta and 13 Jbeta primers. Generated by immunoSEQ multiplex PCR, the TCRdb table keeps only in-frame clones and is missing some. The table shows 95,000 to 100,000 clones, with about 74% occurring only once. This clonotype was sampled from a man aged 60 to 69 in good health and CMV-seropositive. The V and J genes are TRBV29-1 and TRBJ1-2; 7 bases agree with TRBD1. The material sequenced was PBMCs. CDR3 nucleotide sequence: TGCAGCGTCAACGACAGGGCTAACTATGGCTACACCTTC. Its protein product is CSVNDRANYGYTF. Using reference TRBV29-1 and TRBJ1-2 for the parts outside the CDR3, the full variable domain is SAVISQKPSRDICQRGTSLTIQCQVDSQVTMMFWYRQQPGQSLTLIATANQGSEATYESGFVIDKFPISRPNLTFSTLTVSNMSPEDSSIYLCSVNDRANYGYTFGSGTRLTVV.